The T cell receptor (beta chain) under discussion was sequenced for a study of response to subunit inactivated influenza vaccine. Only a few counts were recorded for this clonotype. From the RT-PCR reads, TCRdb called clonotypes with MiXCR, one entry per CDR3 protein. The data show under 950,000 distinct CDR3 sequences, with approximately 22% seen just once and 9.5% to 13% held by the top ten. CDR3 length equals 15 residues. With V trimmed by 0 bases and J by 8 bases, 4 bases remained unmatched. Looked up from germline, CDR1 is SGDLS and CDR2 is YYNGEE. This clonotype originated in a man in his fifties or sixties who received an inactivated influenza vaccine. The V call is TRBV9, the J call TRBJ2-1; 11 bases match TRBD2. The material was PBMCs from blood, obtained about 5 days after vaccination. CDR3 in DNA: TGTGCCAGCAGCGTAGGGGTAGCGGGAGGGGATGAGCAGTTCTTC. Encoded protein: CASSVGVAGGDEQFF.